These T cell receptor beta chains were read from a single sample in a study of regulatory T cells in long-lasting Graves disease. TCRdb analysed the multiplex PCR reads with MiXCR anew, one entry per CDR3 protein. The table lists over 450,000 distinct CDR3 sequences, 12% of them singletons. This sample also belongs to another study, concerning T cells in Graves' hyperthyroidism and ophthalmopathy.

The material sequenced was peripheral blood mononuclear cells (PBMCs), taken at new diagnosis, from a patient treated with antithyroid drugs. These receptors all stem from a woman in her twenties or thirties with Graves disease. Both conserved end residues are part of each CDR3. A D gene is named only where the DNA matches it firmly. Only part of the rows carry a size: once, few, many, or a class if the clone is expanded.

d_call	v_call	j_call	clone_size	cdr3_nt	cdr3_aa
.	TRBV19	TRBJ1-1	many	TGTGCCAGTAGTATAGGGACAGTTCCATCAGCTTTCTTT	CASSIGTVPSAFF
.	TRBV6-2/TRBV6-3	TRBJ2-3	many	TGTGCCAGCAGTTACGCTCCGCACTTTGGGTATTTT	CASSYAPHFGYF
.	TRBV13	TRBJ1-4	many	TGTGCCAGCAGCTATGGGACCAGTAATGAAAAACTGTTTTTT	CASSYGTSNEKLFF
.	TRBV11-2	TRBJ2-6	many	TGTGCCAGCAGCGATCCAGGAGGGTCTGGGGCCAACGTCCTGACTTTC	CASSDPGGSGANVLTF
TRBD1	TRBV2	TRBJ2-5	many	TGTGCCAGCAGTGTACAGGGGGTTTCACAAGAGACCCAGTACTTC	CASSVQGVSQETQYF
.	TRBV7-9	TRBJ2-1	many	TGTGCCAGCAGCGCGGGACTCAATGAGCAGTTCTTC	CASSAGLNEQFF
.	TRBV4-2	TRBJ2-7	.	TGTGCCAGCAGCCAACAGGGTTCAGTCACCGAGCAGTACTTC	CASSQQGSVTEQYF
.	TRBV20-1	TRBJ2-2	many	TGCAGTGCTAGGGCTTTGGGAGAATGGGCCGGGGAGCTGTTTTTT	CSARALGEWAGELFF
.	TRBV28	TRBJ2-2	many	TGTGCTAGCCTAGAAGGCTCGAACACCGGGGAGCTGTTTTTT	CASLEGSNTGELFF
.	TRBV27	TRBJ2-5	many	TGTGCCAGCAGTTTTACCCCACGAGGGGACGAGACCCAGTACTTC	CASSFTPRGDETQYF
.	TRBV4-1	TRBJ2-2	.	TGCGCCAGCAGCCCCCGGTCAGGGGGGGACACCGGGGAGCTGTTTTTT	CASSPRSGGDTGELFF
TRBD1	TRBV7-2	TRBJ1-5	many	TGTGCCAGCAGCTCCTCGACAGGGGACAATCAGCCCCAGCATTTT	CASSSSTGDNQPQHF
.	TRBV5-1	TRBJ2-1	.	TGCGCCAGCAGCACACAAAGCTCCTACAATGAGCAGTTCTTC	CASSTQSSYNEQFF
.	TRBV29-1	TRBJ2-1	many	TGCAGCGTTGATGAGGGGTTCAATGAGCAGTTCTTC	CSVDEGFNEQFF
TRBD1	TRBV6-1	TRBJ2-3	.	TGTGCCAGCAGGTCAGCCGGGACAGGGTTTGCGGATACGCAGTATTTT	CASRSAGTGFADTQYF
TRBD1	TRBV6-1	TRBJ1-2	many	TGTGCCAGCAACGAAATATGGTCTGACAGGGACTATGGCTACACCTTC	CASNEIWSDRDYGYTF
TRBD2	TRBV11-2	TRBJ2-1	many	TGTGCCAGCAGCTTGGAGACTAGCGGGAGCTCCTACAATGAGCAGTTCTTC	CASSLETSGSSYNEQFF
.	TRBV7-8	TRBJ2-2	many	TGTGCCAGCAGCCGCAGGGGAATTACGGACACCGGGGAGCTGTTTTTT	CASSRRGITDTGELFF
TRBD1	TRBV20-1	TRBJ2-5	.	TGCAGTGCTAGAGATTGGGCCAGGGGGCCAGAGACCCAGTACTTC	CSARDWARGPETQYF
.	TRBV19	TRBJ1-1	.	TGTGCCAGTAGTAGTCCGGGGGGAGCTTTCTTT	CASSSPGGAFF
TRBD2	TRBV6-2/TRBV6-3	TRBJ2-1	many	TGTGCCAGCAGCCGTACGGCGTCTAGCGGGAACAATGAGCAGTTCTTC	CASSRTASSGNNEQFF
.	TRBV29-1	TRBJ1-6	.	TGCAGCGTTCGAGGGGGGGGGAATTCACCCCTCCACTTT	CSVRGGGNSPLHF
TRBD2	TRBV6-5	TRBJ2-7	many	TGTGCCAGCAGTTACTCGTCGGCGGGAGGTGCCCACGAGCAGTACTTC	CASSYSSAGGAHEQYF
TRBD2	TRBV10-3	TRBJ2-1	many	TGTGCCATCAGTGTTGCGGGAGGGAGTTACAATGAGCAGTTCTTC	CAISVAGGSYNEQFF
.	TRBV2	TRBJ1-2	.	TGTGCCAGCAGTGAAGCGTGGGCAGATCCAAGGGGCTACACCTTC	CASSEAWADPRGYTF
.	TRBV6-2/TRBV6-3	TRBJ2-6	.	TGTGCCAGCAGTTTGACCGCCGTGGCTGGGGCCAACGTCCTGACTTTC	CASSLTAVAGANVLTF
TRBD1	TRBV20-1	TRBJ2-1	many	TGCAGTGCCTGGACAGGGCCATCCTACAATGAGCAGTTCTTC	CSAWTGPSYNEQFF
.	TRBV2	TRBJ1-5	many	TGTGCCAGCAGTGAAGTCAGGACCGGGGGTGAGCCCCAGCATTTT	CASSEVRTGGEPQHF
.	TRBV24-1	TRBJ2-1	.	TGTGCCACCAGTGATACAAGCGGTCGGGGTGAGCAGTTCTTC	CATSDTSGRGEQFF
.	TRBV7-2	TRBJ2-3	few	TGTGCCAGCAGCGCCGCCCGGACAGCAGATACGCAGTATTTT	CASSAARTADTQYF
TRBD1	TRBV18	TRBJ1-1	few	TGTGCCAGCTCAAGTCGGACAGGTATGAACACTGAAGCTTTCTTT	CASSSRTGMNTEAFF
.	TRBV20-1	TRBJ2-7	many	TGCAGTGCTAGAGGGGGGGGCGGGGACTTCTACGAGCAGTACTTC	CSARGGGGDFYEQYF
.	TRBV13	TRBJ1-1	many	TGTGCCAGCAGCTTAGCCGGGGGGTCGAACACTGAAGCTTTCTTT	CASSLAGGSNTEAFF
TRBD2	TRBV5-1	TRBJ2-1	many	TGCGCCAGCTCCAGAATGATAGCGGGACCTAACACCTACAATGAGCAGTTCTTC	CASSRMIAGPNTYNEQFF
.	TRBV11-2	TRBJ1-6	many	TGTGCCAGCAGCTCCCCTGAATGGGACATCAACCCAGGAGGTTCTCCCCTCCACTTT	CASSSPEWDINPGGSPLHF
.	TRBV19	TRBJ2-7	.	TGTGCCAGTAGTATAGATCGGCGGGAAAACTACGAGCAGTACTTC	CASSIDRRENYEQYF
TRBD2	TRBV19	TRBJ2-2	many	TGTGCCAGTAGTTCAGGACTAGCTCCGTCCGGGGAGCTGTTTTTT	CASSSGLAPSGELFF
TRBD2	TRBV27	TRBJ2-7	many	TGTGCCAGCAGTTACACGCGGAGTCAGCGGGGGGTTATATCCTACGAGCAGTACTTC	CASSYTRSQRGVISYEQYF